What follows are 5 T cell receptor beta chains derived from one specimen sequenced in a study of T-cell memory formation after mild COVID-19. Each CDR3 protein is one row after TCRdb ran MiXCR on the 5' RACE reads. The table records about 400,000 distinct CDR3 sequences, less than 25% of them present only once. The sequenced sample consisted of PBMCs or a T cell subset sorted from them (not recorded which). The receptors come from an adult woman who had mild COVID-19 (a few samples of this study predate the infection). Cell type and time point are not known.

This clonotype showed up many times. V is TRBV5-1 and J is TRBJ2-1; 13 bases fit TRBD2. CDR3 length: 18 amino acids. The V gene end was trimmed by 1 base and the J gene end by 3 bases; junction bases not matched to a gene: 7. Germline V CDR1 and CDR2: SGHRS, YFSETQ. This CDR3 reads CASSLQILAGGGYNEQFF. The CDR3, as DNA: TGCGCCAGCAGCTTGCAGATACTAGCGGGAGGGGGCTACAATGAGCAGTTCTTC.

This clonotype was seen more than once but under ten times. The V gene is TRBV7-9, the J gene TRBJ1-4; no clear D gene. Between the trimmed V and J ends, which lost 2 bases and 8 bases, there was a span of 18 bases. The CDR3 extends over 16 amino acids. The germline V gene encodes CDR1 SEHNR and CDR2 FQNEAQ (reference sequence). The DNA for the CDR3 is TGTGCCAGCAGCTTAAGTTCATTAATGAAGGGCGAAAAACTGTTTTTT. Its protein is CASSLSSLMKGEKLFF.

There are a few counts of this clonotype. The chain uses TRBV7-6 and TRBJ2-2; D is perhaps TRBD1 (5 bases). V was clipped by 5 bases and J by 1 base, with 14 bases between them. From germline, CDR1 is SGHVS and CDR2 FNYEAQ. The CDR3 runs to 16 residues. The CDR3 sequence: CASSTLWGKNTGELFF. DNA for the CDR3: TGTGCCAGCAGCACCCTTTGGGGCAAGAACACCGGGGAGCTGTTTTTT.

The V gene is TRBV7-2, the J gene TRBJ2-7; TRBD2 might be the D (6 bases). The germline gives CDR1 SGHTA, CDR2 FQGNSA. Trimming took 2 bases from V and 0 from J, leaving 17 bases between them. The CDR3 totals 17 residues. CDR3 in DNA: TGTGCCAGCAGCTTATTTCATACGGGAGTGGGCTCCTACGAGCAGTACTTC. Its translation: CASSLFHTGVGSYEQYF.

The sample holds a few counts of this clonotype. The chain combines TRBV14 with TRBJ1-5; the D gene is possibly TRBD1 (6 bases). The length of the CDR3 is 15 residues. Trimming left V 1 base short and J 5 bases short, with 12 bases between. Germline values: CDR1 SGHDN, CDR2 FVKESK. The CDR3 DNA sequence: TGTGCCAGCAGCCAAGGACAGGCCTGGGATCAGCCCCAGCATTTT. Amino acid sequence: CASSQGQAWDQPQHF.